This passage covers 18 T cell receptor beta chains from one sample sequenced in a study of CD8 T cells in ankylosing spondylitis. Each CDR3 protein is one row after TCRdb ran MiXCR on the 5' RACE reads. This sample has some 270,000 distinct CDR3 sequences, with 15% to 20% found just once. The material sequenced was blood, either unsorted or a sorted T cell fraction (not recorded which). These receptors all come from a male donor with ankylosing spondylitis or in good health (not recorded which).

With regard to this clonotype: A junction boundary mismatches the germline segment, possibly from a read error. The CDR3 nucleotides read TGTGCTAGCAGCTTAGCGTCGGGGCCCTTTTCGAGCACCGGGGAGCTGTTTTTT. The encoded protein is CASSLASGPFSSTGELFF. V is TRBV7-7 and J is TRBJ2-2; D tentatively reads TRBD1 or TRBD2 (5 bases each). Per germline, CDR1 SSHAT and CDR2 FNYEAQ (reference sequence). The CDR3 extends over 18 amino acids.

The V call is TRBV20-1, the J call TRBJ2-7; 7 bases align to TRBD2. Per germline, CDR1 DFQATT and CDR2 SNEGSKA (reference sequence). The CDR3 has 15 amino acids. V shed 0 bases, J shed 4 bases, and the junction held 9 bases outside the gene matches. This CDR3 reads CSARDIEGGPYEQYF. CDR3 sequence (DNA): TGCAGTGCTAGAGATATTGAGGGAGGGCCGTACGAGCAGTACTTC.

This sequence joins TRBV7-3 and TRBJ2-3; a possible D gene is TRBD2 (5 bases). The V gene's germline CDR1 is SGHTA and CDR2 FQGTGA. The ends were cut back, 8 bases at V and 2 bases at J, with 11 bases in the middle. This CDR3 spans 13 amino acids. The DNA for the CDR3 is TGTGCCAGCCGGGCGGGTTCCACAGATACGCAGTATTTT. Amino acids: CASRAGSTDTQYF.

The chain combines TRBV7-9 with TRBJ2-5; the match to TRBD2 covers 9 bases. V gave up 3 bases and J gave up 2 bases; unmatched junction bases: 1. Germline CDR1 and CDR2: SEHNR and FQNEAQ (reference sequence). The CDR3 extends over 14 amino acids. The DNA for the CDR3 is TGTGCCAGCAGCTTGGCGGGAGGGCAAGAGACCCAGTACTTC. Amino acids: CASSLAGGQETQYF.

This clonotype was picked up a small number of times. The chain is built from TRBV4-3 and TRBJ2-1, with a tentative D call TRBD1 (5 bases). The CDR3 spans 14 residues. Between the trimmed V and J ends, which lost 3 bases and 9 bases, there was a span of 15 bases. Per the germline V gene, CDR1 is LGHNA and CDR2 is YSLEER. The CDR3 protein is CASSHNVGVFEQFF. The CDR3 DNA reads TGCGCCAGCAGCCACAATGTAGGGGTTTTTGAGCAGTTCTTC.

This clonotype occurred a few times. V and J are TRBV4-1 and TRBJ2-4; D is unclear. Germline-derived CDR1 and CDR2 are MGHRA and YSYEKL. CDR3 size: 14 residues. V gave up 1 base and J gave up 2 bases, with 6 bases separating them. This chain's CDR3 is CASSQGGSKNIQYF. DNA for the CDR3: TGCGCCAGCAGCCAAGGGGGATCCAAAAACATTCAGTACTTC.

This rearrangement joins TRBV18 to TRBJ2-1; possibly TRBD2 for D (5 bases). The CDR3 length is 16 residues. Germline loops: CDR1 KGHSH, CDR2 LQKENI. Trimming removed 0 bases at V and 7 bases at J, with 16 bases between. The CDR3 loop is CASSPPGAPLENEQFF. DNA of the CDR3: TGTGCCAGCTCACCACCGGGAGCGCCCCTAGAGAATGAGCAGTTCTTC.

The gene calls are TRBV9 and TRBJ2-1, with TRBD2 matching over 11 bases. The germline V gene has CDR1 SGDLS and CDR2 YYNGEE. CDR3 length: 16 residues. Trimming took 0 bases from V and 5 from J; bases not matched to a gene: 4. The CDR3 region is CASSVGLAGGHNEQFF. The CDR3 DNA follows: TGTGCCAGCAGCGTAGGGCTAGCGGGAGGCCACAATGAGCAGTTCTTC.

The chain recombines TRBV10-3 with TRBJ2-7, with 7 positions matching TRBD1. This CDR3 comprises 12 residues. Germline V gene lookup returns CDR1 ENHRY and CDR2 SYGVKD. CDR3 in DNA: TGTGCGGTGGGACAGAGAACTTCGGGGCAGTACTTC. Residues: CAVGQRTSGQYF.

This clonotype appeared a few times. This chain joins TRBV4-1 and TRBJ2-7; possible D gene TRBD2, 7 bases. There are 17 residues in the CDR3. Trimming shortened V by 0 bases and J by 5 bases, and 20 bases separated the two germline ends. CDR1 is MGHRA, CDR2 YSYEKL, per germline. CDR3 sequence: CASSQDAGATTIDEQYF. The CDR3 DNA reads TGCGCCAGCAGCCAAGACGCGGGGGCGACGACAATCGACGAGCAGTACTTC.

The CDR3 loop is CASSKRAILLETQYF. CDR3 in DNA: TGTGCCAGCAGTAAACGGGCCATACTCTTAGAGACCCAGTACTTC. The chain has TRBV6-1 and TRBJ2-5; D unresolved. V lost 5 bases, J lost 4 bases, and 17 bases lay in between. Per germline, CDR1 MNHNS and CDR2 SASEGT. The CDR3 is made up of 15 amino acids.

This clonotype was counted a few times. V and J are TRBV5-5 and TRBJ2-7; no firm D call. This CDR3 has 12 amino acids. With 2 bases removed from V and 2 bases from J, the gap between germline ends came to 5 bases. Germline V gene lookup returns CDR1 SGHKS and CDR2 YYEKEE (reference sequence). CDR3 nucleotides: TGTGCCAGCAGCTTCCCGACCTACGAGCAGTACTTC. Translated: CASSFPTYEQYF.

The rearrangement joins TRBV3-1 to TRBJ2-7, with D perhaps given as TRBD1 or TRBD2 (5 bases each). Looked up from germline, CDR1 is LGHDT and CDR2 is YNNKEL (reference sequence). With 2 bases removed from V and 3 bases from J, the gap between germline ends came to 11 bases. The CDR3 consists of 14 residues. CDR3: CASSQTGANYEQYF. CDR3 in DNA: TGTGCCAGCAGCCAAACCGGGGCGAACTACGAGCAGTACTTC.

The J gene is TRBJ2-2, the V gene TRBV6-1; TRBD2 aligns across 8 bases. This CDR3 is built from 15 residues. Trimming took 2 bases from V and 9 from J; bases not matched to a gene: 8. Germline lookup yields CDR1 MNHNS and CDR2 SASEGT. The CDR3 loop is CASSEWGLEGRELFF. The DNA of the CDR3 is TGTGCCAGCAGTGAATGGGGACTAGAGGGCCGGGAGCTGTTTTTT.

The V and J genes are TRBV28 and TRBJ2-2, with D unresolved. Germline values: CDR1 MDHEN, CDR2 SYDVKM. The CDR3 runs 12 residues. The V end was cut by 5 bases, the J end by 1 base, with 2 bases between. The CDR3 sequence: CASSMNTGELFF. The CDR3 nucleotides read TGTGCCAGCAGTATGAACACCGGGGAGCTGTTTTTT.

This clonotype came up a few times. The chain is built from TRBV3-1 and TRBJ2-1; tentatively, D is TRBD1 (5 bases). Trimming stripped 2 bases from V and 8 bases from J, with 19 bases between. CDR3 length equals 16 residues. Per germline, CDR1 LGHDT and CDR2 YNNKEL (reference sequence). In DNA, the CDR3 is TGTGCCAGCAGCCAAAACAGGTTCGGAGCTACGTATGAGCAGTTCTTC. Translated: CASSQNRFGATYEQFF.

The chain has TRBV20-1 and TRBJ2-1; 15 nucleotides match TRBD2. The CDR3 has 18 residues. V shed 6 bases, J shed 6 bases, and the junction held 15 bases outside the gene matches. CDR1 is DFQATT and CDR2 is SNEGSKA in the germline V gene (reference sequence). CDR3 in amino acids: CSARGTSGRLILRNEQFF. CDR3 in DNA: TGCAGTGCACGAGGGACTAGCGGGAGGCTAATTTTACGCAATGAGCAGTTCTTC.

The rearrangement uses TRBV11-2 and TRBJ2-5; D is unclear. The CDR3 is made up of 15 amino acids. CDR1 SGHAT and CDR2 FQNNGV come from the germline V gene. The V gene lost 5 bases and the J gene lost 1 base, with 14 bases spanning the gap. CDR3 protein: CASSRHSEIQETQYF. The DNA of the CDR3 is TGTGCCAGCAGCCGACATTCAGAGATCCAAGAGACCCAGTACTTC.